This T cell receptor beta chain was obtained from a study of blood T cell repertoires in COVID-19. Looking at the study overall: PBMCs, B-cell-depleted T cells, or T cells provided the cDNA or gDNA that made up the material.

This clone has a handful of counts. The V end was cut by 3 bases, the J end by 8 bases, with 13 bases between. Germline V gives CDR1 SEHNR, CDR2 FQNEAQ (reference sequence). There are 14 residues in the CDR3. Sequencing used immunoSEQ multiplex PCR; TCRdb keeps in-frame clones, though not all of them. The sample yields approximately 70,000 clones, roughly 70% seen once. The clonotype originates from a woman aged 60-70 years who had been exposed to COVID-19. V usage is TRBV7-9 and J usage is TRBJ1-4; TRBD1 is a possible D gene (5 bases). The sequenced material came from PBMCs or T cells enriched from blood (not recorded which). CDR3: CASSFVGVGEKLFF. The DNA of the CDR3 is TGTGCCAGCAGCTTCGTAGGGGTGGGGGAAAAACTGTTTTTT.